This T cell receptor (beta chain) was sequenced in a study of T cell responses to AZD1222 COVID-19 vaccine. The table came from immunoSEQ multiplex PCR; TCRdb's copy has only in-frame clones and leaves some out. The repertoire holds about 120,000 clones, approximately 80% seen once, with about 26% in the top ten. The germline V gene has CDR1 KGHDR and CDR2 SFDVKD. With 2 bases removed from V and 4 bases from J, the gap between germline ends came to 13 bases. The CDR3 has 15 amino acids. Details on this clone: Antigen specificity is unknown.

Broader study findings: Clonal diversity was possibly underestimated, and white British individuals and females predominated among donors. Recipients of AZD1222 seropositive at baseline numbered only five or six. Reportedly, nearly half of unique spike TCRs recognized epitopes outside B.1.351/B.1.1.7 mutations.

Recipients boosted at about 4 weeks or about 12 weeks are pooled. The chain uses TRBV24-1 and TRBJ2-5; D is unclear. The starting material was peripheral blood, obtained 28 days after the second AZD1222 dose. The sequence was collected from an adult who received the AZD1222 COVID-19 vaccine. For the CDR3, the DNA is TGTGCCACCAGTGATTCCCTGAAGACCGGAGAGACCCAGTACTTC. It encodes CATSDSLKTGETQYF.